These 12 T cell receptor beta chains were sequenced from one sample in a study of cytomegalovirus exposure and HLA in healthy donors. The protocol was immunoSEQ multiplex PCR, while the TCRdb copy is restricted to in-frame clones and leaves out a portion. The sample gives 89,000 or so clones, around 93% of which show up once; around 1.1% is in the top ten. The source material was PBMCs. The receptors stem from a woman in her 30s in good health and CMV-seropositive.

The V and J genes are TRBV7-6 and TRBJ2-3; TRBD1 is a possible D gene (6 bases). V was trimmed by 0 bases and J by 4 bases, leaving 8 bases between them. This CDR3 has 14 residues. Germline CDR1 and CDR2: SGHVS and FNYEAQ. CDR3 in amino acids: CASSLADSSDTQYF. For the CDR3, the DNA is TGTGCCAGCAGCTTAGCGGACAGTTCAGATACGCAGTATTTT.

The chain uses TRBV2 and TRBJ1-1; weak D call: TRBD1 (5 bases). V shed 8 bases and J shed 1 base, with 11 bases lying between them. This CDR3 region has 13 residues. Germline V CDR1 and CDR2: SNHLY, FYNNEI. In DNA, the CDR3 is TGTGCCAGCCACCTCAGGGAGAACACTGAAGCTTTCTTT. It codes for CASHLRENTEAFF.

This chain connects TRBV5-6 to TRBJ2-5; a possible D gene is TRBD2 (6 bases). Germline loops: CDR1 SGHDT, CDR2 YYEEEE. The CDR3 totals 13 residues. Trimming cost V 0 bases and J 7 bases, with 10 bases left between them. CDR3 bases: TGTGCCAGCAGCTTGGGGCTGGGGGGGACCCAGTACTTC. It translates to CASSLGLGGTQYF.

The J gene is TRBJ1-2, the V gene TRBV5-1, with D possibly being TRBD1 (6 bases). V gave up 6 bases and J gave up 4 bases, with 22 bases separating them. The CDR3 runs 16 residues. CDR1 SGHRS and CDR2 YFSETQ come from the germline V gene. CDR3 nucleotides: TGCGCCAGCACCCTGGAGGGGGGGATGACCAGCTATGGCTACACCTTC. Translating it yields CASTLEGGMTSYGYTF.

This chain joins TRBV11-3 and TRBJ2-3; tentative D call: TRBD2 (6 bases). The germline V gene encodes CDR1 SGHNT and CDR2 YENEEA. V lost 5 bases to trimming and J lost 0 bases, with 9 bases between them. The CDR3 runs to 14 residues. CDR3 residues: CASSRGTSTDTQYF. As DNA, the CDR3 is TGTGCCAGCAGCCGCGGGACGAGCACAGATACGCAGTATTTT.

The chain links TRBV5-1 to TRBJ2-2; 9 bases align to TRBD1. V dropped 4 bases and J dropped 3; count of bases not matched to a gene: 4. The CDR3 is 15 residues long. CDR1 and CDR2 from the germline V gene are SGHRS and YFSETQ. The CDR3 DNA is TGCGCCAGCAGCCCAAGGACAGGGGACACCGGGGAGCTGTTTTTT. It is translated as CASSPRTGDTGELFF.

This clone was found a few times. The genes are TRBV30 and TRBJ1-4, with 9 bases identical to TRBD1. V was clipped by 2 bases and J by 7 bases; unmatched bases: 8. Germline CDR1 is GTSNPN and CDR2 is SVGIG (reference sequence). The CDR3 spans 15 residues. CDR3 in amino acids: CAWSKHRGLGEKLFF. DNA for the CDR3: TGTGCCTGGAGTAAACACAGGGGGCTGGGTGAAAAACTGTTTTTT.

This chain connects TRBV5-4 to TRBJ2-7; 11 nucleotides align to TRBD1. V lost 4 bases and J lost 6; bases outside the gene matches: 9. The germline CDR1 and CDR2 sequences are SGHNT and YYREEE (reference sequence). The CDR3 is 15 amino acids. This CDR3 is CASSGGQGAQGEQYF. The CDR3 DNA follows: TGTGCCAGCAGCGGCGGACAGGGGGCGCAGGGCGAGCAGTACTTC.

This clone was counted a single time. V gene TRBV5-1 combines with J gene TRBJ2-3, with 8 positions matching TRBD2. This CDR3 has 16 residues. CDR1 and CDR2 from the germline V gene are SGHRS and YFSETQ. After removal of 3 bases from V and 4 bases from J, the junction contained 10 bases not matched to a gene. The CDR3 DNA sequence: TGCGCCAGCAGCTCGATAGCGGGAAATCGCCCAGATACGCAGTATTTT. It encodes CASSSIAGNRPDTQYF.

The rearrangement uses TRBV28 and TRBJ2-5; TRBD1 matches at 12 bases. The CDR3 consists of 17 residues. V shed 3 bases, J shed 6 bases, and the junction held 11 bases outside the gene matches. The germline V gene encodes CDR1 MDHEN and CDR2 SYDVKM. CDR3 sequence (DNA): TGTGCCAGCAGTTTGGTCTCGGGACAGGGGGCTTTAAAGACCCAGTACTTC. This gives the protein CASSLVSGQGALKTQYF. The variable domain in full, completed from reference TRBV28 and TRBJ2-5, reads DVKVTQSSRYLVKRTGEKVFLECVQDMDHENMFWYRQDPGLGLRLIYFSYDVKMKEKGDIPEGYSVSREKKERFSLILESASTNQTSMYLCASSLVSGQGALKTQYFGPGTRLLVL.

This chain links TRBV10-3 with TRBJ2-3; D unresolved. Trimming cost V 2 bases and J 4 bases, with 7 bases left between them. CDR1 and CDR2 from the germline V gene are ENHRY and SYGVKD. This CDR3 region has 13 residues. Here the CDR3 reads CAISEGQADTQYF. The CDR3 DNA reads as TGTGCCATCAGTGAGGGCCAAGCAGATACGCAGTATTTT.

This sequence joins TRBV19 and TRBJ1-5; D unresolved. Trimming took off 1 base at V and 0 bases at J, with 4 bases between the two ends. Germline CDR1 reads LNHDA; CDR2 reads SQIVND (reference sequence). The CDR3 has 14 residues. CDR3 amino acids: CASSIGSSNQPQHF. The CDR3 DNA reads TGTGCCAGTAGTATAGGGAGTAGCAATCAGCCCCAGCATTTT.